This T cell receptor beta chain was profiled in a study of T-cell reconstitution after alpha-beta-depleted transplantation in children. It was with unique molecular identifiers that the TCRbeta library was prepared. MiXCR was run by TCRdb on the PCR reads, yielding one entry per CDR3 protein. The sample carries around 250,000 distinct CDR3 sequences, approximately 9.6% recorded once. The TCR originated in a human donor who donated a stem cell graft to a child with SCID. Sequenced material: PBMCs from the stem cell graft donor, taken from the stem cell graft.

CDR3 sequence (DNA): TGTGCCAGCAGTTTACTTCGGGGTGGATCACCCCTCCACTTT. Translated: CASSLLRGGSPLHF. The chain carries TRBV12-3 or TRBV12-4 and TRBJ1-6; D ambiguous. The CDR3 has 14 residues. V was shortened by 2 bases and J by 10 bases, with 12 bases between the two germline ends.